The sequence of this T cell receptor (beta chain) was determined in a study of cytomegalovirus exposure and HLA in healthy donors. J lost 2 bases, V lost 2 bases, and 9 bases had no gene match. Germline lookup yields CDR1 LGHNA and CDR2 YNFKEQ. CDR3 length equals 16 residues. 13 Jbeta primers and 60 Vbeta primers were used for the PCR. Measured with immunoSEQ multiplex PCR; TCRdb has only the in-frame clones, and not every one. Found here are 90,000 to 95,000 clones, 81% of them singletons; the top ten hold about 1.2%. The donors gave bone marrow, and they were healthy. V gene TRBV4-2 combines with J gene TRBJ2-7; 7 bases map to TRBD1. The sample taken for sequencing was PBMCs. This TCR was recovered from a girl aged 2-9 years in good health and CMV-seropositive. CDR3 nucleotides: TGTGCCAGCAGCCAAAAAGGAAGGGACAGTGCCTACGAGCAGTACTTC. Translating it yields CASSQKGRDSAYEQYF.